This entry concerns a single T cell receptor (beta chain). Its antigen remains undetermined. Base-call qualities are not available, and no considerably larger clone is one nucleotide away. V and J lose 3 bases and 1 base, and a span of 13 bases separates them. The CDR3 runs 15 amino acids, cysteine and phenylalanine included. The read is trimmed to its CDR3 DNA, 45 bases read in frame from base 1. As encoded in the germline V gene, CDR1 is SGDLS while CDR2 is YYNGEE. Systemically healthy Caucasian individuals from Russia, 39 in total and aged about 6 to 100 years, were included as donors. Approximately 10 milliliters of peripheral blood were collected from each donor into EDTA-treated Vacutainer tubes. Ficoll-Paque density-gradient centrifugation was used to isolate PBMCs, with at least 6.5 million per sample. Total RNA was extracted from PBMCs with Trizol reagent, with at least 6 micrograms obtained per sample. For every donor, flow cytometry on a PBMC aliquot measured the percentage of naive CD45RAhigh/CD27high T cells.

Library construction relied on 5' RACE. Instrument on record: Illumina HiSeq 2500. A second roughly 6 to 12 cycle PCR used a sample-barcoded 5' primer and a J-beta primer mix. A template-switch 5' adaptor carrying 12 random nucleotides introduced a unique molecular identifier onto each TCR beta cDNA molecule. At least 2.5 million CDR3-containing paired-end reads were obtained from each sample. All of the RNA was converted into first-strand cDNA using the Mint cDNA synthesis kit, with a TRBC-specific oligonucleotide serving as the primer. Following uracil-DNA glycosylase treatment, a first 18-cycle PCR with universal primers M1SS and BC2_uni_R was performed on all cDNA. As for how the authors treated the data: Normalization of each sample was performed by random selection of 1 million high-quality reads, each carrying a distinct molecular identifier. Reads with shared molecular identifiers were discarded instead of being binned into consensus sequences. CDR3 identification, clonotype clustering and error correction used MiTCR with a Q25 quality threshold and the strictest error-elimination algorithm. A nonparametric unseen species model using Euler transformation provided a lower-bound estimate of total TCR beta diversity. TCRdb trimmed public reads at Q25 via fastp, called clones via MiXCR and kept in-frame beta chains. Records with the same CDR3 protein are collapsed into one entry carrying the most frequent genes and DNA. None of the V and J calls come from the authors' own analysis; TCRdb made them. The sample table lists some 1.1 million distinct CDR3 sequences, more than 30% of them with a count of one. The top ten clones comprise around 13% of the sample.

This entry belongs to a study of blood T cells in healthy people across ages (dated by TCRdb to about 2015). The study in broad terms: Template switching captured roughly one uniquely barcoded TCR beta cDNA molecule per two T cells in model experiments. The study measured age-related changes in TCR beta repertoire diversity using deep sequencing normalized with unique cDNA molecular identifiers. Donors were grouped into four age groups: young (average approximately 15 years), middle-aged (around 39), aged (around 60) and long-lived (about 89). To avoid experimental bias, donors of different ages were spread randomly across the sequencing lanes. Using the same blood draw, the study looked at two additional independent replicas of 1 million unique cDNA reads for two donors, one aged 18 to 29 and the other aged 80 or older.

General findings and caveats noted by the study authors: A strong correlation was found between observed TCR beta diversity and the percentage of naive T cells measured by flow cytometry. Compared with the aged group, the long-lived group had more naive CD4+ T cells, fewer expanded clones and increased TCR diversity, suggesting age selection. Estimates of total diversity based on one million sequenced T cells were considered lower bounds and underestimates. Because the CMV infection status of the donors was unknown, age-related changes in expanded clonotypes may potentially have been confounded. Conclusive comparison of naive and antigen-experienced compartments was prevented by the profiling of bulk unsorted PBMCs. As age increased, observed TCR beta diversity per million T cells dropped in a roughly linear way, and a significant reduction was already evident by age 40.

The rearranged segments are TRBV9 and TRBJ2-5; the D gene is perhaps TRBD2, from 6 matching bases. The receptor's source is a man aged 18 to 35 in good health. Sequences were obtained from blood. The DNA is TGTGCCAGCAGCGAAGACCGGGACTCCCAAGAGACCCAGTACTTC. This translates into CASSEDRDSQETQYF.